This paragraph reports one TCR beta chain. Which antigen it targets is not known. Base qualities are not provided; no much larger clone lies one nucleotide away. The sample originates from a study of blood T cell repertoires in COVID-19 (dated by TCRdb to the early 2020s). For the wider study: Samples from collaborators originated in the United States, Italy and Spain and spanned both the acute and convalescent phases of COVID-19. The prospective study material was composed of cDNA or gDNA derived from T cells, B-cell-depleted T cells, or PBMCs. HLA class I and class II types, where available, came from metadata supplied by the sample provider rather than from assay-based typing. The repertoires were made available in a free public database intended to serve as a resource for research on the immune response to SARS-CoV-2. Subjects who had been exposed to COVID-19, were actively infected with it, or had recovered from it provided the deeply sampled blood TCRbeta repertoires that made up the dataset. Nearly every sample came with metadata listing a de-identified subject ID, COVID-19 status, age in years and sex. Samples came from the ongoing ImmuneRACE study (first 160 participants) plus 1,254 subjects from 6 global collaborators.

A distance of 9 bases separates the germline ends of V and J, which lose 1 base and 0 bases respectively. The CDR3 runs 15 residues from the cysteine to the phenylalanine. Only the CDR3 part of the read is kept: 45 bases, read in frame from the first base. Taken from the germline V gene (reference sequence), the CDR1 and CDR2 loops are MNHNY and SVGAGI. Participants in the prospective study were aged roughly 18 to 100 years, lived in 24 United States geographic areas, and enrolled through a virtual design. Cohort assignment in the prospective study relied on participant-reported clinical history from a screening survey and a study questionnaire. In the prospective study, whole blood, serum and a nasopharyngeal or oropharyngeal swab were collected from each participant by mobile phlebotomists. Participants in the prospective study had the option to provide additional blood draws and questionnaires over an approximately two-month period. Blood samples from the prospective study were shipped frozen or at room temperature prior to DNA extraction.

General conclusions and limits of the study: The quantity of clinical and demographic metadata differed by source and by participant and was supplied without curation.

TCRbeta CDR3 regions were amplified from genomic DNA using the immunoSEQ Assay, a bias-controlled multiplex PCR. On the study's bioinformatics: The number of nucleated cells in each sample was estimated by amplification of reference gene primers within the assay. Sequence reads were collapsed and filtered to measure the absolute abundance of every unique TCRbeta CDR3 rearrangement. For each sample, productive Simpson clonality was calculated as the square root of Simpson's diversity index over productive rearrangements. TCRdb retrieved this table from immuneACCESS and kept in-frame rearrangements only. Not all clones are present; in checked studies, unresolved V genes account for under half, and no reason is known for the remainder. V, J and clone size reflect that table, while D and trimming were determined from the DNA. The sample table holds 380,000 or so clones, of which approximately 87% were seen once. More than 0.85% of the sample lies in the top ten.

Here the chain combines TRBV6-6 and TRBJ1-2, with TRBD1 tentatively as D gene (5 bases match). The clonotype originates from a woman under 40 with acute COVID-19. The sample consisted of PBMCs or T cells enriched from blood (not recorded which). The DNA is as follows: TGTGCCAGCAGTTACTTTTCGACAGCTAACTATGGCTACACCTTC. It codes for CASSYFSTANYGYTF.